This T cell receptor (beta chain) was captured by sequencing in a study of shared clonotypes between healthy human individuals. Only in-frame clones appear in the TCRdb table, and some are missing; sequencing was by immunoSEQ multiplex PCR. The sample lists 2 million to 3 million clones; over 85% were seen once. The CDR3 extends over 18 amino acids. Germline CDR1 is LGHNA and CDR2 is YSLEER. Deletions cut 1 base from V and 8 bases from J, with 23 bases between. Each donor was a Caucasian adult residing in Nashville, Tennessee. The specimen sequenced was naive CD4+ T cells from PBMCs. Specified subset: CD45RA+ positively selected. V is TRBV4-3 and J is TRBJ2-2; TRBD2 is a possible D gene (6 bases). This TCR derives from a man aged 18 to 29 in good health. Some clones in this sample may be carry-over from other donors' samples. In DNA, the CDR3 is TGCGCCAGCAGCCAAGGGGCCGCCGGGACCGCGCTAGCGGGGGAGCTGTTTTTT. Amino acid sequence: CASSQGAAGTALAGELFF.